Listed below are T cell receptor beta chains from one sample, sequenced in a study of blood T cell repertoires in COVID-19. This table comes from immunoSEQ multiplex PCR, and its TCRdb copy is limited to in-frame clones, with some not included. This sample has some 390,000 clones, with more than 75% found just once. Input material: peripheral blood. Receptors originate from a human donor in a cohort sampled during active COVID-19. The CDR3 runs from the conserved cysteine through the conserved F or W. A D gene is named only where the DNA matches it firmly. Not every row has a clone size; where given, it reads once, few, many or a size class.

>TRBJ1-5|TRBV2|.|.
TGTGCCAGCAGTGTGGGCAGGTCGAGCAATCAGCCCCAGCATTTT
CASSVGRSSNQPQHF
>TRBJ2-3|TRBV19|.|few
TGTGCCACCAAAACGGGACTTTCAACAGATACGCAGTATTTT
CATKTGLSTDTQYF
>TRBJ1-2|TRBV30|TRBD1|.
TGTGCCTGGATAGGGAACAGGGGCTATGGCTACACCTTC
CAWIGNRGYGYTF
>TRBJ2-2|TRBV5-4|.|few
TGTGCCAGCAGCACCGACAGCCGGGCGAACACCGGGGAGCTGTTTTTT
CASSTDSRANTGELFF
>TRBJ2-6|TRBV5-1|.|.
TGCGCCAGCAGCCCCCAATTAGAGGCCAACGTCCTGACTTTC
CASSPQLEANVLTF
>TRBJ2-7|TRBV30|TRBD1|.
TGTGCCCGCCGGGACAGTCCATACGAGCAGTACTTC
CARRDSPYEQYF
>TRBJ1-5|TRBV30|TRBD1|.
TGTGCCTGGAGTGCGGGACAGCCTAATCAGCCCCAGCATTTT
CAWSAGQPNQPQHF
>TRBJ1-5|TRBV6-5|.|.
TGTGCCAGCAGTTTACAGGGAGTGGAGCAGCCCCAGCATTTT
CASSLQGVEQPQHF
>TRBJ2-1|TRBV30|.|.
TGTGCCTGGGGGCCCCAGGTTAATGAGCAGTTCTTC
CAWGPQVNEQFF
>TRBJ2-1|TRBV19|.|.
TGTGCCAGTAGTATAGTTGCGGCCCGACAGTTCTACAATGAGCAGTTCTTC
CASSIVAARQFYNEQFF
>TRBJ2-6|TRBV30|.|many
TGTGCCTGGAGTGTACAGGACAGCTCCTCTGGGGCCAACGTCCTGACTTTC
CAWSVQDSSSGANVLTF
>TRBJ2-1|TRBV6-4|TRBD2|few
TGTGCCAGCAGCTCCGGGACTAGCAATGAGCAGTTCTTC
CASSSGTSNEQFF
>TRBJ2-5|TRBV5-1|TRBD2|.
TGCGCCAGCAGCTTGGATAGGGGACTAGCGGAGGGGGAGACCCAGTACTTC
CASSLDRGLAEGETQYF
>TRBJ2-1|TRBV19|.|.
TGTGCCAGTAAAAGCCAAGCGTGGGCCTACAATGAGCAGTTCTTC
CASKSQAWAYNEQFF
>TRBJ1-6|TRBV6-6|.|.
TGTGCCAGCAGTTACTCGGGGCAGCCGGAATCATTT
CASSYSGQPESF
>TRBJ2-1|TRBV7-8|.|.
TGTGCCAGCATTCAAGGGAGGAGTGGTTCCTACAATGAGCAGTTCTTC
CASIQGRSGSYNEQFF
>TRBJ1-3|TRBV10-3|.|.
TGTGCCATCGGCGGTGGAGGTCAAGGAAACACCATATATTTT
CAIGGGGQGNTIYF
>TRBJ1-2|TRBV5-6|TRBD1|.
TGTGCCAGCAAACTACAGGGGGCGCATGGCTACACCTTC
CASKLQGAHGYTF
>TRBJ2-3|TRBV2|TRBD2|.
TGTGCCAGCAGTGTCTCCTCTTCGGGGGGGCCTGCAGATACGCAGTATTTT
CASSVSSSGGPADTQYF
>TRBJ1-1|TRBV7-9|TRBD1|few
TGTGCCAGCAGTTCCCCGGACAGGGTTTCTGAAGCTTTCTTT
CASSSPDRVSEAFF
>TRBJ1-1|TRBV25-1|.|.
TGTGCCAGCAGCCGCACCCCTGGGGGGAAGGACACTGAAGCTTTCTTT
CASSRTPGGKDTEAFF
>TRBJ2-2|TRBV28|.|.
TGTGCCAGCAGTTTATCGTTTGACCTTCAGGACACCGGGGAGCTGTTTTTT
CASSLSFDLQDTGELFF
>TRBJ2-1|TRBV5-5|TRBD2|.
TGTGCCAGCAGCTCGGACGGGGGGTCCTACAATGAGCAGTTCTTC
CASSSDGGSYNEQFF
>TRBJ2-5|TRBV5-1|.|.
TGCGCCAGCAGCTTGGCCGCAGATGAGACCCAGTACTTC
CASSLAADETQYF
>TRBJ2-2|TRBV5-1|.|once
TGCGCCAGCAGCTTAATTGGCGGGACGAACACCGGGGAGCTGTTTTTT
CASSLIGGTNTGELFF
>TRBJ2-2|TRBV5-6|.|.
TGTGCCAGCAGCTTGGGGACTACTATCAACACCGGGGAGCTGTTTTTT
CASSLGTTINTGELFF
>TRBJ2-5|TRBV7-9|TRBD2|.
TGTGCCAGCAGCCAGGGACTAGCGGGAGTAGAGACCCAGTACTTC
CASSQGLAGVETQYF
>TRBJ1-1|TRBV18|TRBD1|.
TGTGCCAGCTCACCTAGGACAGGATTGAACACTGAAGCTTTCTTT
CASSPRTGLNTEAFF
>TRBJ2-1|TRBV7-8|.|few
TGTGCCAGCAGCTTAGCCGGGGCCTACAATGAGCAGTTCTTC
CASSLAGAYNEQFF
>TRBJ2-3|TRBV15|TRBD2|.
TGTGCCACCAGCAGAGACCCGGGACTAGCGGGGGGCTCAGATACGCAGTATTTT
CATSRDPGLAGGSDTQYF
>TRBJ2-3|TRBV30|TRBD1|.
TGTGCCTGTAAAAGACACGGACAGGAAGGGGATACGCAGTATTTT
CACKRHGQEGDTQYF
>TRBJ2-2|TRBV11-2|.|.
TGTGCCAGCACCTCGGAGAGGGCGGGAACCGGGGAGCTGTTTTTT
CASTSERAGTGELFF
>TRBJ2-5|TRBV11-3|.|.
TGTGCCAGCAGCCAATACCCCCAGGGAGGAGAGGGAGAGACCCAGTACTTC
CASSQYPQGGEGETQYF
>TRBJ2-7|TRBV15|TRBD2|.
TGTGCCACCAGCAGAGGTAGAGGACTAGCGGGTTACGAGCAGTACTTC
CATSRGRGLAGYEQYF
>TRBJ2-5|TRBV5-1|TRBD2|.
TGCGCCAGCAGCTTCCCTCAGCGGGAGGGACGGGGAGAGACCCAGTACTTC
CASSFPQREGRGETQYF
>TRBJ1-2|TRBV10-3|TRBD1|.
TGTGCCATCAGTGAGGCAGGGGGCCTCTATGGCTACACCTTC
CAISEAGGLYGYTF
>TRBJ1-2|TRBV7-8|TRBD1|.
TGTGCCAGCAGCTTACGGACAGGGGGCCTTGGCTACACCTTC
CASSLRTGGLGYTF
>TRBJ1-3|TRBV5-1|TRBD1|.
TGCGCCAGCAGCAGACAGGGGACCGACTCTGGAAACACCATATATTTT
CASSRQGTDSGNTIYF
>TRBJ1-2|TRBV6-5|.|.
TGTGCCAGCAGCCCATACTATGGCTACACCTTC
CASSPYYGYTF
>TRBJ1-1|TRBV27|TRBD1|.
TGTGCCAGCAGTTTCACGACAGGGCTCAACACTGAAGCTTTCTTT
CASSFTTGLNTEAFF
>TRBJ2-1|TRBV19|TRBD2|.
TGTGCCAGTAGGGGGACTAGCGGGAGCCACTACAATGAGCAGTTCTTC
CASRGTSGSHYNEQFF
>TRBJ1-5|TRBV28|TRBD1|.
TGTGCCAGCAGCGGGACAGGGTCGCCAAATCAGCCCCAGCATTTT
CASSGTGSPNQPQHF
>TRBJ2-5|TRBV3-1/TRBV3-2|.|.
TGTGCCAGCAGCTCAAATTACAGAGAGACCCAGTACTTC
CASSSNYRETQYF
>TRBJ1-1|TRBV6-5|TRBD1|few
TGTGCCAGCAGTTCATACAGGGGGCGGGCTGAAGCTTTCTTT
CASSSYRGRAEAFF
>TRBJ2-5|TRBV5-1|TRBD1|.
TGCGCCAGCAGCTATACCGGGACAGCAGACAACCAAGAGACCCAGTACTTC
CASSYTGTADNQETQYF
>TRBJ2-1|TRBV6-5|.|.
TGTGCCACCGCGGCCAGCTACAATGAGCAGTTCTTC
CATAASYNEQFF
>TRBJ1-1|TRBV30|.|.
TGTGCCTGGAGCGTGAGGACAGAAACTGAAGCTTTCTTT
CAWSVRTETEAFF
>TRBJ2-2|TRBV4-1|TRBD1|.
TGCGCCAGCAGCCAAGAGGGGGGACAGGGGGTGGCCGGGGAGCTGTTTTTT
CASSQEGGQGVAGELFF
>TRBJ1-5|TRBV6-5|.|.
TGTGCCTTTGGGGGAGGGGGTAATCAGCCCCAGCATTTT
CAFGGGGNQPQHF
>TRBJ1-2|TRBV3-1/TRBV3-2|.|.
TGTGCCAGCAGCCAAGAGGGCAGGGTGGTTGGCTACACCTTC
CASSQEGRVVGYTF
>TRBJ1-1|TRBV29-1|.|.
TGCAGCGTGGCCCCCACAGGCATGAACACTGAAGCTTTCTTT
CSVAPTGMNTEAFF
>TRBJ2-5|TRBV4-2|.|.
TGTGCCAGCAGCCAGGACCAGGACTATGAAGAGACCCAGTACTTC
CASSQDQDYEETQYF
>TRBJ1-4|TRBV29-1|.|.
TGCAGCGTTGCAGTGGTTCGTGAAGAAAAACTGTTTTTT
CSVAVVREEKLFF
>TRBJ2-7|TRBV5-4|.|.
TGTGCCAGCAGCACTTTGGGGGCCCTAGACTACGAGCAGTACTTC
CASSTLGALDYEQYF
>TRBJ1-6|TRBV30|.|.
TGTGCCTGGTCTGTGGGGTCTGAGGAGGGACCCCTCCACTTT
CAWSVGSEEGPLHF
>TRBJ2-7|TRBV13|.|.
TGTGCCAGCAGCCTACGACAGACCTACGAGCAGTACTTC
CASSLRQTYEQYF
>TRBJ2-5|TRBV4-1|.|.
TGCGCCAGCAGCCAAGTGTCCCCCTCCCCGTACCAAGAGACCCAGTACTTC
CASSQVSPSPYQETQYF
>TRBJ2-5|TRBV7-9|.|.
TGTGCCAGCAGCTTAGAGGCAGGGGAGACCCAGTACTTC
CASSLEAGETQYF
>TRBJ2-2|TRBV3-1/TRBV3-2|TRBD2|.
TGTGCCAGCAGTCGCGGACTAGGCACCGGGGAGCTGTTTTTT
CASSRGLGTGELFF
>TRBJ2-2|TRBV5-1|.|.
TGCGCCAGCAGCTTGGCCGGAGGGAACACCGGGGAGCTGTTTTTT
CASSLAGGNTGELFF